Below are 17 T cell receptor beta chains sequenced from a single sample in a study of T cells in Graves' hyperthyroidism and ophthalmopathy. Using RNA transcripts as the source, TCR beta CDR3 regions were amplified. The primer set for the first-round RT-PCR of the TCR CDR3 was HTBI. TCRdb itself ran the multiplex PCR reads through MiXCR, one entry per CDR3 protein. The sample records a few hundred thousand distinct CDR3 sequences, about 15% being singletons. Input material: blood. These receptors originate from a woman aged 30 to 39 with Graves' hyperthyroidism that later progressed to Graves' ophthalmopathy.

This clonotype was seen at least ten times. CDR3 nucleotides: TGCAGTGCTTCCCGGGGGGATTCCTCACCCCTCCACTTT. Protein sequence: CSASRGDSSPLHF. The J gene is TRBJ1-6, the V gene TRBV20-1, with D perhaps TRBD1 (5 bases). Per the germline V gene, CDR1 is DFQATT and CDR2 is SNEGSKA (reference sequence). This CDR3 contains 13 residues. V was trimmed by 5 bases and J by 10 bases, leaving 15 bases between them.

At least ten counts were recorded for this clonotype. The chain employs TRBV30 and TRBJ1-2; possible D gene TRBD1, 6 bases. This CDR3 has 13 residues. Germline V gene lookup returns CDR1 GTSNPN and CDR2 SVGIG (reference sequence). V lost 6 bases, J lost 7 bases, and 18 bases lay in between. The DNA for the CDR3 is TGTGCCTGCAAAACGGCAGGGGAATCTGGCTACACCTTC. Translating it yields CACKTAGESGYTF.

This clonotype has a handful of counts. The rearrangement links TRBV15 to TRBJ2-2; 7 positions agree with TRBD1. The CDR3 covers 15 residues. Germline V lookup: CDR1 LNHNV, CDR2 YYDKDF (reference sequence). V lost 2 bases and J lost 6; bases outside the gene matches: 6. The CDR3 nucleotides are TGTGCCACCAGCAGATCCCGACAGGGCTCCGGGGAGCTGTTTTTT. It translates to CATSRSRQGSGELFF.

This clonotype was counted ten times or more. V usage is TRBV11-2 and J usage is TRBJ2-1; D is unresolved. CDR3 size: 16 residues. The germline V gene encodes CDR1 SGHAT and CDR2 FQNNGV. V dropped 2 bases and J dropped 0 bases, with 11 bases sitting between them. DNA of the CDR3: TGTGCCAGCAGCTTATCCCCAGGTCTCTCCTACAATGAGCAGTTCTTC. This translates into CASSLSPGLSYNEQFF. Drawing the rest from reference TRBV11-2 and TRBJ2-1, the complete variable domain is EAGVAQSPRYKIIEKRQSVAFWCNPISGHATLYWYQQILGQGPKLLIQFQNNGVVDDSQLPKDRFSAERLKGVDSTLKIQPAKLEDSAVYLCASSLSPGLSYNEQFFGPGTRLTVL.

A note on this clonotype: This sequence may be a read error, since a much larger clone differs from it by one base. This chain connects TRBV19 to TRBJ2-7; D might be TRBD1 or TRBD2, each matching 6 bases. CDR3 length: 13 residues. Trimming left V 3 bases short and J 7 bases short, with 13 bases between. Germline V gene lookup returns CDR1 LNHDA and CDR2 SQIVND (reference sequence). CDR3 amino acids: CASSMEGDGEQYF. The DNA for the CDR3 is TGTGCCAGTAGTATGGAGGGGGATGGGGAGCAGTACTTC.

This clonotype has ten or more counts. The chain couples TRBV5-5 to TRBJ1-4; 8 bases map to TRBD1. The CDR3 extends over 14 amino acids. Per germline, CDR1 SGHKS and CDR2 YYEKEE (reference sequence). J was trimmed by 8 bases and V by 4 bases; bases with no gene match: 7. CDR3 sequence: CASSPGDRGEKLFF. Written as DNA, the CDR3 is TGTGCCAGCAGCCCAGGAGACAGGGGAGAAAAACTGTTTTTT.

This clonotype has just a few counts. The chain carries TRBV29-1 and TRBJ1-5; 10 bases match TRBD1. This CDR3 has 13 amino acids. V gave up 4 bases and J gave up 4 bases; unmatched junction bases: 1. CDR1 is SQVTM, CDR2 ANQGSEA, per germline. DNA for the CDR3: TGCAGCGTTGCGGACAGGGGGAATCAGCCCCAGCATTTT. This sequence encodes CSVADRGNQPQHF.

The chain uses TRBV7-9 and TRBJ1-1, with a tentative D call TRBD1 (5 bases). Germline V gives CDR1 SEHNR, CDR2 FQNEAQ (reference sequence). The CDR3 runs 13 residues. V lost 4 bases to trimming and J lost 5 bases, with 11 bases between them. CDR3 in DNA: TGTGCCAGCAGCTCCGCGGGGGGGACTGAAGCTTTCTTT. This gives the protein CASSSAGGTEAFF.

This clonotype was detected many times. V gene TRBV7-9 combines with J gene TRBJ1-1; no reliable D call. V was clipped by 4 bases and J by 8 bases, with 11 bases between them. Germline lookup yields CDR1 SEHNR and CDR2 FQNEAQ (reference sequence). There are 12 residues in the CDR3. CDR3 amino acids: CASSSSLREAFF. CDR3 DNA: TGTGCCAGCAGCTCCTCCCTCCGGGAAGCTTTCTTT.

This clonotype was seen ten or more times. The chain uses TRBV3-1 and TRBJ1-1, with D perhaps matching TRBD1 (5 bases). Germline loops: CDR1 LGHDT, CDR2 YNNKEL (reference sequence). CDR3 length equals 14 residues. Deletions cut 1 base from V and 7 bases from J, with 13 bases between. The DNA of the CDR3 is TGTGCCAGCAGCCAAGGAGGACACGCCAGTGAAGCTTTCTTT. Its translation: CASSQGGHASEAFF.

The chain carries TRBV6-1 and TRBJ2-2, with D perhaps matching TRBD1 (6 bases). Germline V gives CDR1 MNHNS, CDR2 SASEGT. The ends were cut back, 5 bases at V and 7 bases at J, with 17 bases in the middle. The CDR3 totals 15 residues. CDR3 residues: CASSTIRSRGGELFF. CDR3 DNA sequence: TGTGCCAGCAGTACCATCAGGTCCAGGGGCGGGGAGCTGTTTTTT.

The chain recombines TRBV19 with TRBJ2-1; D perhaps matches TRBD2 (6 bases). Germline values: CDR1 LNHDA, CDR2 SQIVND (reference sequence). The CDR3 covers 14 residues. V lost 3 bases and J 6 bases, leaving 12 bases between the germline ends. The DNA of the CDR3 is TGTGCCAGTAGTATTACAGCGGGTCCCAATGAGCAGTTCTTC. Encoded protein: CASSITAGPNEQFF. The full variable domain, rest sourced from reference TRBV19 and TRBJ2-1, is DGGITQSPKYLFRKEGQNVTLSCEQNLNHDAMYWYRQDPGQGLRLIYYSQIVNDFQKGDIAEGYSVSREKKESFPLTVTSAQKNPTAFYLCASSITAGPNEQFFGPGTRLTVL.

This clonotype was observed at least ten times. The chain has TRBV3-1 and TRBJ1-2; 7 bases fit TRBD1. The length of the CDR3 is 15 residues. Germline CDR1 and CDR2: LGHDT and YNNKEL (reference sequence). J was trimmed by 6 bases and V by 4 bases; bases with no gene match: 11. The CDR3: CASSLAQTGSDGYTF. The CDR3 nucleotides read TGTGCCAGCAGCCTCGCCCAGACAGGGAGCGATGGCTACACCTTC.

This clonotype was found many times. The V call is TRBV2, the J call TRBJ2-2; maybe TRBD1 (6 bases). Trimming pared 6 bases from V and 3 bases from J, leaving 14 bases between. The CDR3 contains 15 residues. Germline loops: CDR1 SNHLY, CDR2 FYNNEI. CDR3 amino acids: CASRSQGLDTGELFF. The CDR3 nucleotides read TGTGCCAGCAGGTCACAGGGTCTGGACACCGGGGAGCTGTTTTTT.

This clonotype was detected many times. CDR3 in amino acids: CASSLGVGSQETQYF. The CDR3 DNA reads as TGTGCCAGCAGCTTGGGTGTGGGCAGCCAAGAGACCCAGTACTTC. The chain carries TRBV5-5 and TRBJ2-5; unclear D gene. Trimming stripped 0 bases from V and 1 base from J, with 10 bases between. CDR3 length equals 15 residues. From germline, CDR1 is SGHKS and CDR2 YYEKEE (reference sequence). The full variable domain, its missing parts supplied by reference TRBV5-5 and TRBJ2-5, is DAGVTQSPTHLIKTRGQQVTLRCSPISGHKSVSWYQQVLGQGPQFIFQYYEKEERGRGNFPDRFSARQFPNYSSELNVNALLLGDSALYLCASSLGVGSQETQYFGPGTRLLVL.

This clonotype was counted between two and nine times. The chain carries TRBV11-3 and TRBJ2-3; no clear D gene. Trimming left V 1 base short and J 2 bases short, with 19 bases between. The CDR3 totals 18 residues. Germline lookup yields CDR1 SGHNT and CDR2 YENEEA. The CDR3 loop reads CASSLGDRFTYNTDTQYF. In DNA form, the CDR3 reads TGTGCCAGCAGCTTAGGAGATAGATTCACCTATAACACAGATACGCAGTATTTT.

The table lists this clonotype with many counts. The CDR3, as DNA: TGTGCCAGCAGTTCGGGGGCCGGGAACACTGAAGCTTTCTTT. Translated, it gives CASSSGAGNTEAFF. The chain has TRBV28 and TRBJ1-1; D possibly corresponds to TRBD1 (6 bases). The CDR3 sequence is 14 residues long. V was shortened by 4 bases and J by 1 base, with 10 bases between the two germline ends. Germline loops: CDR1 MDHEN, CDR2 SYDVKM.